These 11 T cell receptor beta chains were sequenced from one sample in a study of early T cells in non-severe SARS-CoV-2 infection. From the 5' RACE reads, TCRdb called clonotypes with MiXCR, one entry per CDR3 protein. Altogether about 60,000 distinct CDR3 sequences are present, around 6% being singletons, with the ten largest covering under 8%. Sequencing was done on a sample of whole blood. These receptors all stem from an adult who was a healthcare worker with PCR-confirmed SARS-CoV-2 infection or an uninfected control (not recorded which).

This clonotype was seen at least ten times. The chain joins TRBV4-2 to TRBJ1-3, with D uncertain. The germline gives CDR1 LGHNA, CDR2 YNFKEQ. The V and J ends lost 1 base and 0 bases respectively, with 7 bases between them. The CDR3 totals 15 residues. In nucleotides, the CDR3 is TGTGCCAGCAGCCAAGGGTTAGACTCTGGAAACACCATATATTTT. Its protein is CASSQGLDSGNTIYF.

The V and J genes are TRBV3-1 and TRBJ2-1, with 13 positions matching TRBD2. With V trimmed by 3 bases and J by 11 bases, 10 bases remained unmatched. From germline, CDR1 is LGHDT and CDR2 YNNKEL (reference sequence). This CDR3 is built from 16 residues. DNA of the CDR3: TGTGCCAGCAGCCATTCCCCGACTAGCGGGAGGACTAAGCAGTTCTTC. This codes for CASSHSPTSGRTKQFF.

Ten or more counts support this clonotype. The CDR3 sequence: CATSPPGDNGYTF. In DNA, the CDR3 is TGTGCCACCAGTCCCCCTGGAGATAATGGCTACACCTTC. The rearrangement links TRBV24-1 to TRBJ1-2, with D uncertain. Germline V gives CDR1 KGHDR, CDR2 SFDVKD. The length of the CDR3 is 13 residues. V lost 6 bases to trimming and J lost 6 bases, with 13 bases between them.

The sample holds a few counts of this clonotype. The chain recombines TRBV5-1 with TRBJ1-2; D may be TRBD1 (6 bases). The CDR3 is 16 amino acids. Trimming shortened V by 0 bases and J by 3 bases, and 15 bases separated the two germline ends. Looked up from germline, CDR1 is SGHRS and CDR2 is YFSETQ. The CDR3 loop is CASSLAGYREDYGYTF. The CDR3 DNA follows: TGCGCCAGCAGCTTGGCCGGGTACAGGGAGGACTATGGCTACACCTTC.

V is TRBV2 and J is TRBJ2-5; possible D gene TRBD2, 5 bases. Trimming stripped 8 bases from V and 5 bases from J, with 9 bases between. This CDR3 region has 11 residues. Germline V gives CDR1 SNHLY, CDR2 FYNNEI. CDR3 sequence: CASRGIETQYF. CDR3 in DNA: TGTGCCAGCCGAGGGATTGAGACCCAGTACTTC.

The table lists this clonotype with many counts. This sequence joins TRBV20-1 and TRBJ2-5; TRBD2 aligns across 8 bases. V dropped 5 bases and J dropped 4; count of bases not matched to a gene: 6. CDR1 and CDR2 (germline): DFQATT, SNEGSKA (reference sequence). The CDR3 is made up of 13 amino acids. The CDR3, as DNA: TGCAGTGCTCGAAGCGGGAGTCTAGAGACCCAGTACTTC. Amino acids: CSARSGSLETQYF.

J is TRBJ1-1 and V is TRBV29-1; 8 bases align to TRBD1. V lost 3 bases and J lost 8; bases outside the gene matches: 11. This CDR3 has 14 residues. CDR1 and CDR2 (germline): SQVTM, ANQGSEA. Here the CDR3 DNA reads TGCAGCGTTGATTCCACAGGGGGATTGTGGGAAGCTTTCTTT. Its protein product is CSVDSTGGLWEAFF.

This clonotype has at least ten counts. The rearrangement joins TRBV9 to TRBJ2-7; TRBD1 matches 8 bases. CDR1 and CDR2 (germline): SGDLS, YYNGEE. The length of the CDR3 is 15 residues. The V gene end was trimmed by 4 bases and the J gene end by 0 bases; junction bases not matched to a gene: 6. The CDR3 sequence is CASSTTGASSYEQYF. DNA for the CDR3: TGTGCCAGCAGCACGACAGGGGCTAGCTCCTACGAGCAGTACTTC.

This clonotype was seen a handful of times. The gene calls are TRBV12-5 and TRBJ2-1; 9 nucleotides match TRBD2. The CDR3 runs 14 residues. The germline gives CDR1 LGHNT, CDR2 FRNRAP. V shed 8 bases, J shed 2 bases, and the junction held 4 bases outside the gene matches. CDR3 residues: CASTRLAAYNEQFF. In nucleotides, the CDR3 is TGTGCTAGTACCCGACTAGCGGCCTACAATGAGCAGTTCTTC.

The chain combines TRBV19 with TRBJ2-7; a possible D gene is TRBD1 (6 bases). Germline values: CDR1 LNHDA, CDR2 SQIVND (reference sequence). The V and J ends lost 3 bases and 2 bases respectively, with 11 bases between them. This CDR3 comprises 14 residues. The CDR3 nucleotides are TGTGCCAGTAGTATGGGGGCTTCCACCTACGAGCAGTACTTC. Amino acid sequence: CASSMGASTYEQYF.

This clonotype was seen at least ten times. The chain has TRBV12-3 or TRBV12-4 and TRBJ2-3; unclear D gene. This CDR3 has 12 residues. V lost 8 bases to trimming and J lost 5 bases, with 11 bases between them. CDR3 coding DNA: TGTGCCAGCTCCCCCGAAATAGATACGCAGTATTTT. Its protein is CASSPEIDTQYF.